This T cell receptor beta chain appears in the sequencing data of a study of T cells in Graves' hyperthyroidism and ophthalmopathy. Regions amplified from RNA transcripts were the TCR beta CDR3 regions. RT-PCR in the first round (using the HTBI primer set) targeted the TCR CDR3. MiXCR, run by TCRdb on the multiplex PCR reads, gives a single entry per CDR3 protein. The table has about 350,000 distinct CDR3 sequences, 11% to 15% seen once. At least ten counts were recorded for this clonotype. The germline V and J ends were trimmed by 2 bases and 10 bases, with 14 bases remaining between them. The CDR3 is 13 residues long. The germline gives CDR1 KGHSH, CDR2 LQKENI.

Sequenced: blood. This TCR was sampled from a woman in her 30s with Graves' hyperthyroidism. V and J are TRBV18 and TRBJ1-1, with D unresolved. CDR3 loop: CASSPETNQGAFF. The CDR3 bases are TGTGCCAGCTCACCAGAAACTAACCAAGGAGCTTTCTTT. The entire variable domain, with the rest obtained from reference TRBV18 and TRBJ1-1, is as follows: NAGVMQNPRHLVRRRGQEARLRCSPMKGHSHVYWYRQLPEEGLKFMVYLQKENIIDESGMPKERFSAEFPKEGPSILRIQQVVRGDSAAYFCASSPETNQGAFFGQGTRLTVV.